The 28 T cell receptor beta chains below were found in one sample sequenced in a study of T cell responses to AZD1222 COVID-19 vaccine. Data came from immunoSEQ multiplex PCR; TCRdb stores just in-frame clones and leaves some out. The table lists about 150,000 clones, just over 90% of them singletons. The input for sequencing was peripheral blood, taken on day 0 of AZD1222 vaccination. These receptors all come from an adult in good health.

This rearrangement joins TRBV6-1 to TRBJ2-7; 10 nucleotides line up with TRBD1. CDR3 length: 16 amino acids. CDR1 and CDR2 from the germline V gene are MNHNS and SASEGT. Losses at the gene ends were 2 bases for V and 2 bases for J; bases not matched to a gene: 6. CDR3 amino acids: CASSERGTGVPYEQYF. The DNA of the CDR3 is TGTGCCAGCAGTGAACGAGGGACAGGGGTCCCCTACGAGCAGTACTTC.

This chain links TRBV6-1 with TRBJ2-7, with a possible D match to TRBD2 (7 bases). The CDR3 contains 15 residues. From germline, CDR1 is MNHNS and CDR2 SASEGT. V dropped 1 base and J dropped 7 bases, with 17 bases sitting between them. CDR3 nucleotides: TGTGCCAGCAGTGAAGGGGGGGGCAGGTTTTATGAGCAGTACTTC. Its translation: CASSEGGGRFYEQYF.

The V gene is TRBV4-2, the J gene TRBJ1-6; TRBD1 might be the D (5 bases). V dropped 0 bases and J dropped 11 bases, with 11 bases sitting between them. The CDR3 is 14 amino acids. Germline CDR1 reads LGHNA; CDR2 reads YNFKEQ. DNA of the CDR3: TGTGCCAGCAGCCAAGATGACGACAGCGCACCCCTCCACTTT. It translates to CASSQDDDSAPLHF.

The chain joins TRBV6-5 to TRBJ1-4; D is ambiguous. CDR3 length equals 14 residues. V was cut by 10 bases and J by 0 bases, with 12 bases left in between. From germline, CDR1 is MNHEY and CDR2 SVGAGI. The DNA of the CDR3 is TGTGCCACCGCCCGAAGTGCAACTAATGAAAAACTGTTTTTT. Protein sequence: CATARSATNEKLFF.

The chain couples TRBV3-1 (or the pseudogene TRBV3-2) to TRBJ1-5, with TRBD1 as a possible D gene (6 bases). Deletions cut 1 base from V and 9 bases from J, with 10 bases between. In germline, CDR1 is LGHDT, CDR2 YNNKEL (reference sequence). This CDR3 is built from 13 residues. The CDR3 sequence: CASSQGRGAPQHF. DNA of the CDR3: TGTGCCAGCAGCCAAGGGCGGGGGGCGCCCCAGCATTTT.

The chain links TRBV5-1 to TRBJ1-6; D ambiguous. The germline V gene has CDR1 SGHRS and CDR2 YFSETQ. The CDR3 consists of 14 residues. The germline V and J ends were trimmed by 0 bases and 11 bases, with 12 bases remaining between them. In DNA form, the CDR3 reads TGCGCCAGCAGCTTGGGAGGAACAAGGGCACCCCTCCACTTT. This codes for CASSLGGTRAPLHF.

The chain has TRBV6-1 and TRBJ2-2; D is perhaps TRBD1 or TRBD2 (5 bases each). Trimming pared 3 bases from V and 4 bases from J, leaving 6 bases between. The CDR3 runs to 13 residues. Germline CDR1 and CDR2: MNHNS and SASEGT. The CDR3 region is CASSEGVTGELFF. The CDR3 bases are TGTGCCAGCAGTGAGGGGGTCACCGGGGAGCTGTTTTTT.

The chain links TRBV5-8 to TRBJ1-6; TRBD1 matches at 7 bases. The germline V gene has CDR1 SGHTS and CDR2 YDEGEE. V trimming: 4 bases; J trimming: 4 bases; junction bases outside the gene matches: 2. This CDR3 has 14 residues. CDR3 nucleotide sequence: TGTGCCAGCAGCGCGGGACAGTATAATTCACCCCTCCACTTT. It yields the protein CASSAGQYNSPLHF.

The chain uses TRBV7-3 and TRBJ2-7, with 10 bases identical to TRBD1. V lost 6 bases and J lost 6; bases outside the gene matches: 14. This CDR3 comprises 16 residues. CDR1 SGHTA and CDR2 FQGTGA come from the germline V gene. The CDR3 reads CASSVGPRDRGLEQYF. For the CDR3, the DNA is TGTGCCAGCAGTGTGGGCCCCCGGGACAGGGGACTCGAGCAGTACTTC.

The chain's CDR3 is CASSGGTGGDYEQYF. The CDR3 nucleotides are TGCGCCAGCAGCGGGGGGACAGGGGGCGACTACGAGCAGTACTTC. V and J are TRBV5-1 and TRBJ2-7; 12 nucleotides agree with TRBD1. CDR1 and CDR2 from the germline V gene are SGHRS and YFSETQ. The ends lost 4 bases at V and 3 bases at J; junction bases unmatched: 5. The CDR3 is made up of 15 amino acids.

V is TRBV5-4 and J is TRBJ2-3; 7 bases map to TRBD1. The CDR3 loop spans 15 amino acids. The ends lost 4 bases at V and 6 bases at J; junction bases unmatched: 11. Looked up from germline, CDR1 is SGHNT and CDR2 is YYREEE (reference sequence). The CDR3 nucleotides read TGTGCCAGCAGCCCCAACCTCGACAGGGCGGATACGCAGTATTTT. Amino acid sequence: CASSPNLDRADTQYF.

This clone has only one observation. The rearrangement links TRBV14 to TRBJ2-7; D assignment may be TRBD1 or TRBD2 (5 bases each). V lost 3 bases and J 3 bases, leaving 9 bases between the germline ends. Germline V CDR1 and CDR2: SGHDN, FVKESK. There are 13 residues in the CDR3. In nucleotides, the CDR3 is TGTGCCAGCAGCCAGGGACCGATCTACGAGCAGTACTTC. Its translation: CASSQGPIYEQYF.

V usage is TRBV12-5 and J usage is TRBJ2-1, with a tentative D call TRBD1 (7 bases). The CDR3 length is 19 residues. Germline V gene lookup returns CDR1 LGHNT and CDR2 FRNRAP. Deletions cut 7 bases from V and 4 bases from J, with 29 bases between. In nucleotides, the CDR3 is TGTGCTAGTGCCAATTTGGCCCGACCAGGGGGGAGTAAGTACAATGAGCAGTTCTTC. Translation: CASANLARPGGSKYNEQFF.

The chain combines TRBV12-3 or TRBV12-4 with TRBJ2-3; 7 nucleotides match TRBD2. The CDR3 sequence is 13 residues long. Trimming cost V 10 bases and J 1 base; bases outside gene matches: 5. This CDR3 is CAITLAGTDTQYF. The CDR3 coding sequence is TGTGCCATCACCCTAGCGGGCACAGATACGCAGTATTTT.

This sequence joins TRBV6-2 or TRBV6-3 and TRBJ2-7; TRBD1 aligns across 8 bases. Unmatched junction bases numbered 6, after V lost 4 bases and J lost 1 base. The germline gives CDR1 MNHEY, CDR2 SVGEGT. The CDR3 totals 15 residues. CDR3 amino acids: CASSSPTGVSYEQYF. CDR3 nucleotide sequence: TGTGCCAGCAGTTCCCCGACAGGGGTGTCCTACGAGCAGTACTTC.

In this sample, this clone turned up once. V gene TRBV3-1 (or the pseudogene TRBV3-2) combines with J gene TRBJ2-7; D not resolved. CDR1 and CDR2 from the germline V gene are LGHDT and YNNKEL (reference sequence). The CDR3 covers 11 residues. Deletions cut 4 bases from V and 0 bases from J, with 1 base between. In DNA form, the CDR3 reads TGTGCCAGCAGCCTCTCCTACGAGCAGTACTTC. This codes for CASSLSYEQYF.

This chain links TRBV5-6 with TRBJ1-1; a possible D gene is TRBD1 (5 bases). With 0 bases removed from V and 4 bases from J, the gap between germline ends came to 13 bases. The CDR3 spans 15 residues. The germline V gene has CDR1 SGHDT and CDR2 YYEEEE. The CDR3 nucleotides read TGTGCCAGCAGCTTGGGACAGACTTTGGGCACTGAAGCTTTCTTT. It codes for CASSLGQTLGTEAFF.

The genes are TRBV7-9 and TRBJ2-7; 13 nucleotides agree with TRBD2. This CDR3 spans 19 amino acids. V shed 5 bases and J 0 bases; nucleotides not matched to a gene: 13. Germline CDR1 is SEHNR and CDR2 is FQNEAQ (reference sequence). The CDR3 nucleotides read TGTGCCAGCAGCACCCCGCCGGGACTAGCGGGGCAAAACTCCTACGAGCAGTACTTC. It specifies CASSTPPGLAGQNSYEQYF.

This clone was counted ten times or more. The CDR3 here is CASSQGPPGDTQYF. In DNA form, the CDR3 reads TGTGCCAGCAGCCAGGGGCCCCCTGGGGATACGCAGTATTTT. The V gene is TRBV14, the J gene TRBJ2-3, with D maybe TRBD1 (5 bases). The germline gives CDR1 SGHDN, CDR2 FVKESK. The V and J ends lost 3 bases and 6 bases respectively, with 13 bases between them. The CDR3 covers 14 residues.

V is TRBV19 and J is TRBJ1-4; TRBD1 might be the D (5 bases). Germline CDR1 LNHDA, CDR2 SQIVND (reference sequence). V lost 6 bases, J lost 8 bases, and 10 bases lay in between. This CDR3 contains 12 residues. The CDR3 DNA reads TGTGCCAGTAGAGGGGTCGGGGAAAAACTGTTTTTT. This sequence encodes CASRGVGEKLFF.

This rearrangement joins TRBV4-3 to TRBJ2-4; D gene unclear. V lost 0 bases and J lost 7, with 7 bases in between. This CDR3 contains 13 residues. Looked up from germline, CDR1 is LGHNA and CDR2 is YSLEER. The CDR3 DNA is TGCGCCAGCAGCCAAGATAGAAACAACATTCAGTACTTC. This sequence encodes CASSQDRNNIQYF.

CDR3 in amino acids: CASSLGAGPGGEQYF. The CDR3 DNA sequence: TGTGCCAGCAGTTTGGGCGCGGGGCCGGGAGGCGAGCAGTACTTC. The rearrangement joins TRBV27 to TRBJ2-7; 7 bases match TRBD2. CDR1 is MNHEY, CDR2 SMNVEV, per germline (reference sequence). This CDR3 is built from 15 residues. With 3 bases clipped from V and 6 bases from J, the junction kept 11 bases outside the gene matches.

The genes are TRBV23-1 and TRBJ2-5; D possibly corresponds to TRBD2 (5 bases). TRBV23-1 is an open reading frame, and its role is uncertain. The V and J ends lost 8 bases and 4 bases respectively, with 14 bases between them. The CDR3 runs 13 residues. The CDR3 sequence is CASGVLGRETQYF. The CDR3, as DNA: TGCGCCAGCGGAGTGCTAGGGAGAGAGACCCAGTACTTC.

The chain links TRBV6-5 to TRBJ1-2, with 7 bases identical to TRBD1. Germline trimming cut 6 bases from V and 2 bases from J; bases unmatched to any gene: 6. Germline V gene sequence: CDR1 MNHEY, CDR2 SVGAGI. The CDR3 is 14 amino acids. The CDR3, as DNA: TGTGCCAGCAGCCCCGGGACAGCGAACTATGGCTACACCTTC. Protein: CASSPGTANYGYTF.

The chain couples TRBV2 to TRBJ1-2; the D gene is possibly TRBD1 (6 bases). Germline values: CDR1 SNHLY, CDR2 FYNNEI. The ends were cut back, 7 bases at V and 0 bases at J, with 15 bases in the middle. The CDR3 consists of 15 residues. The CDR3: CASTGGRGSNYGYTF. CDR3 sequence (DNA): TGTGCCAGCACCGGGGGCAGGGGCTCTAACTATGGCTACACCTTC.

V is TRBV7-6 and J is TRBJ2-1, with a tentative D call TRBD2 (7 bases). The length of the CDR3 is 16 residues. Germline lookup yields CDR1 SGHVS and CDR2 FNYEAQ. The V and J ends lost 5 bases and 2 bases respectively, with 16 bases between them. The CDR3 protein is CASSPWGGPPYNEQFF. CDR3 coding DNA: TGTGCCAGCAGCCCATGGGGGGGGCCCCCCTACAATGAGCAGTTCTTC.

V usage is TRBV19 and J usage is TRBJ2-7; 8 bases are a match to TRBD1. The CDR3 totals 15 residues. Trimming at V came to 1 base and at J to 4 bases, leaving 6 bases not matched to a gene. The V gene's germline CDR1 is LNHDA and CDR2 SQIVND (reference sequence). The CDR3, as DNA: TGTGCCAGTAGTATAGCCCAGGGGGCACATTACGAGCAGTACTTC. As protein: CASSIAQGAHYEQYF. The whole variable domain, remainder taken from reference TRBV19 and TRBJ2-7, is DGGITQSPKYLFRKEGQNVTLSCEQNLNHDAMYWYRQDPGQGLRLIYYSQIVNDFQKGDIAEGYSVSREKKESFPLTVTSAQKNPTAFYLCASSIAQGAHYEQYFGPGTRLTVT.

The V call is TRBV12-3 or TRBV12-4, the J call TRBJ1-2; TRBD1 matches at 7 bases. V lost 6 bases, J lost 7 bases, and 5 bases stayed unmatched. CDR3 size: 12 residues. For the CDR3, the DNA is TGTGCCAGCAGCCTAGCAGGGGGTGGCTACACCTTC. Translating gives CASSLAGGGYTF.